The rows below give T cell receptor beta chains drawn from one sample of a study of T cells in Graves' hyperthyroidism and ophthalmopathy. TCRdb processed the multiplex PCR reads anew with MiXCR; each CDR3 protein has one entry. The profile shows around 520,000 distinct CDR3 sequences, approximately 15% of them singletons. Sequencing input: blood. These receptors originate from a woman aged 40 to 50 with Graves' hyperthyroidism. Both conserved end residues are part of each CDR3. A D gene is named only where the DNA matches it firmly. Some rows mark clone size as missing; the rest say once, few, many or name a class of expanded clone.

TRBJ2-5	many	NA	TRBV29-1	TGCAGCATCCGGGACGGCCAAGAGACCCAGTACTTC	CSIRDGQETQYF
TRBJ1-6	many	TRBD1	TRBV9	TGTGCCAGCAGCCCACGACAGGGGAGCTCCTATAATTCACCCCTCCACTTT	CASSPRQGSSYNSPLHF
TRBJ1-3	few	NA	TRBV28	TGTGCCAGCAGTGGAATGGACACCTTCGGAAACACCATATATTTT	CASSGMDTFGNTIYF
TRBJ2-7	few	NA	TRBV19	TGTGCCAGCAGTGGGAACGGCGACGAGCAGTACTTC	CASSGNGDEQYF
TRBJ2-7	NA	TRBD1	TRBV6-2/TRBV6-3	TGTGCCAACAGAACCGGGACAGGGTCCTACGAGCAGTACTTC	CANRTGTGSYEQYF
TRBJ2-7	many	TRBD2	TRBV12-3/TRBV12-4	TGTGCCAGCAGGGGGACTAGCGGGAGGAGCGAGCAGTACTTC	CASRGTSGRSEQYF
TRBJ1-2	NA	TRBD1	TRBV13	TGTGCCAGCAGCCGGGCAGGGGGCATACTGAACTATGGCTACACCTTC	CASSRAGGILNYGYTF
TRBJ1-5	NA	TRBD1	TRBV6-5	TGTGCCAGCAGTTACGGGACAGGGGGGGATCAGCCCCAGCATTTT	CASSYGTGGDQPQHF
TRBJ2-7	NA	TRBD1	TRBV2	TGTGCCAGCACCACGGACAGGGGGCACAACGAGCAGTACTTC	CASTTDRGHNEQYF
TRBJ2-7	many	TRBD1	TRBV20-1	TGCAGTGCCAGCCGGACAGGGTTTCCCCACGAGCAGTACTTC	CSASRTGFPHEQYF
TRBJ2-1	many	TRBD2	TRBV12-3/TRBV12-4	TGTGCCAGCAGCCCGAGGGACCTTTGGACTAGCGGGAGCCTTCTTCATGAGCAGTTCTTC	CASSPRDLWTSGSLLHEQFF
TRBJ2-1	many	TRBD2	TRBV4-1	TGCGCCAGCAGCCAGGAACTAGCGACCAGGCGCAATGAGCAGTTCTTC	CASSQELATRRNEQFF
TRBJ1-3	few	NA	TRBV4-2	TGTGCCAGCAGCCAAGAGGTGTGGACAGACCTTTTCGCAGTTACTGGAAACACCATATATTTT	CASSQEVWTDLFAVTGNTIYF
TRBJ2-7	few	TRBD2	TRBV4-1	TGCGCCAGCAGCCGCCGGGAGGGGGACTCCTACGAGCAGTACTTC	CASSRREGDSYEQYF
TRBJ2-1	many	TRBD1	TRBV5-1	TGCGCCAGCAGCTTCCCTACAGGGGATCGAGTTGGCGATGAGCAGTTCTTC	CASSFPTGDRVGDEQFF
TRBJ2-5	NA	TRBD2	TRBV20-1	TGCAGTGCTGATTACCCTAGCGGGAGGGCGTTAGGGGAGACCCAGTACTTC	CSADYPSGRALGETQYF
TRBJ1-1	many	NA	TRBV14	TGTGCCAGCAGCCCTCGGGCAGGGATGAACACTGAAGCTTTCTTT	CASSPRAGMNTEAFF
TRBJ1-2	NA	TRBD1	TRBV19	TGTGCCACCGGACAGGGGGGAGATATCCGGGCGCGGGGCTACACCTTC	CATGQGGDIRARGYTF
TRBJ2-3	many	TRBD2	TRBV15	TGTGCCACCAGAGGCGGACTAGCGGACATCACAGATACGCAGTATTTT	CATRGGLADITDTQYF
TRBJ2-3	many	NA	TRBV11-2	TGTGCCAGCAGCATTGGAGATACGCAGTATTTT	CASSIGDTQYF
TRBJ2-7	few	NA	TRBV9	TGTGCCAGCAGCGCCAGGGACCCCTCCTACGAGCAGTACTTC	CASSARDPSYEQYF
TRBJ2-3	many	TRBD1	TRBV28	TGTGCCAGCAGTCGTCCCGGGACAGGTGCCAATAATAACACAGATACGCAGTATTTT	CASSRPGTGANNNTDTQYF
TRBJ2-2	few	NA	TRBV7-9	TGTGCCAAGACCGGTAAAGGACAGAAAGATACCGGGGAGCTGTTTTTT	CAKTGKGQKDTGELFF
TRBJ1-1	many	NA	TRBV7-9	TGTGCCAGCAGCCTTATGGCCACTGAAGCTTTCTTT	CASSLMATEAFF
TRBJ2-7	NA	NA	TRBV15	TGTGCCACCAGCAGAGATTACGATCTCTACGAGCAGTACTTC	CATSRDYDLYEQYF
TRBJ2-1	many	NA	TRBV5-1	TGCGCCAGCAGCGTCGGATCAATAACGCCGGAGCAGTTCTTC	CASSVGSITPEQFF
TRBJ2-3	few	TRBD2	TRBV6-5	TGTGCCAGCAGTTACTTTAGCGGGACTAGCACAGATACGCAGTATTTT	CASSYFSGTSTDTQYF
TRBJ2-5	many	TRBD2	TRBV28	TGTGCCAGCAGGCCCGGGACTAGCGGGAGGGTTTACGAGACCCAGTACTTC	CASRPGTSGRVYETQYF
TRBJ2-1	many	TRBD1	TRBV10-1	TGCGCCAGCAGTGGGGCTTTCAGGGGGCGGCAGTTCTTC	CASSGAFRGRQFF
TRBJ2-7	few	NA	TRBV15	TGTGCCACCAGCCCGGCCAGAGAATCCTACGAGCAGTACTTC	CATSPARESYEQYF
TRBJ2-1	NA	NA	TRBV9	TGTGCCAGCAGCATACACGACCTCTACAATGAGCAGTTCTTC	CASSIHDLYNEQFF
TRBJ2-5	NA	TRBD2	TRBV12-3/TRBV12-4	TGTGCCAGCAGTTTAAGGGCGGGAGGGCAAAAAGAGACCCAGTACTTC	CASSLRAGGQKETQYF
TRBJ1-5	few	TRBD1	TRBV28	TGTGCCAGCAGTTTATTGGGACAGGGACGAGATCAGCCCCAGCATTTT	CASSLLGQGRDQPQHF
TRBJ2-4	many	NA	TRBV20-1	TGCAGTGCTCCGGGGGGCGCAGGCAAAAACATTCAGTACTTC	CSAPGGAGKNIQYF
TRBJ1-2	many	TRBD1	TRBV28	TGTGCCAGCAGCCGGACAGGGGGAGACTATGGCTACACCTTC	CASSRTGGDYGYTF